This record looks at one T cell receptor (beta chain) sequence and its context. Assay: immunoSEQ multiplex PCR; the TCRdb copy retains only in-frame clones and omits some. The repertoire includes tens of thousands of clones, 65% to 90% of them detected once, and roughly 2.3% sits in the top ten. The entry originates in a study of PD-1 blockade in classical Hodgkin lymphoma. Between the trimmed V and J ends, which lost 7 bases and 3 bases, there was a span of 12 bases. Germline CDR1 reads MNHNS; CDR2 reads SASEGT. The CDR3 length is 13 residues. Each and every patient relapsed after autologous stem cell transplantation, and patients got differing brentuximab vedotin exposure. Negative selection with magnetic separation was used to purify CD4+ T cells from thawed PBMCs.

Sequenced material: CD4+ T cells from blood, taken at baseline. This chain links TRBV6-1 with TRBJ2-5, with D possibly being TRBD2 (6 bases). The TCR originated in a human donor with classical Hodgkin lymphoma. This CDR3 reads CASKTGDKETQYF. DNA of the CDR3: TGTGCCAGCAAAACGGGGGATAAAGAGACCCAGTACTTC.